This TCR beta chain is from a study of blood T cell repertoires in COVID-19. Turning to the study itself: Samples taken during acute and convalescent COVID-19 were collected in the United States, Italy and Spain.

Profiled with immunoSEQ multiplex PCR; TCRdb holds only in-frame clones, not every one. The repertoire holds 200,000 to 300,000 clones, with 75% to 90% as singletons. This CDR3 has 13 amino acids. Trimming cost V 4 bases and J 4 bases, with 8 bases left between them. The germline V gene has CDR1 MGHDK and CDR2 SYGVNS. The chain combines TRBV25-1 with TRBJ2-1, with no clear D. The material sequenced was peripheral blood. The sequence came from a man younger than 45 with active or convalescent COVID-19. This CDR3 is CASSGGRYNEQFF. In nucleotides, the CDR3 is TGTGCCAGCAGTGGTGGGCGTTACAATGAGCAGTTCTTC.